One and the same sample provided the 32 T cell receptor beta chains below, sequenced in a study of post-analysis software for immune sequencing data. Study-level findings and limits: Roughly 5 TRBV segments, TRBV5-6, TRBV5-1 and TRBV20-1 among them, were found more frequent in patients than controls.

Incorporated into the TCR beta cDNA libraries were unique molecular identifiers, which served to reduce PCR and sequencing biases. TCRdb called the PCR reads again in MiXCR, with one record for every CDR3 protein. The sample includes hundreds of thousands of distinct CDR3 sequences, roughly 45% seen only once; the top ten take 12%. These receptors lack a known antigen. Sequencing used blood. Receptors were obtained from a girl aged 10 to 17 with multiple sclerosis.

The chain links TRBV12-3 or TRBV12-4 to TRBJ1-5; TRBD1 aligns across 9 bases. CDR3 length equals 15 residues. The trim removed 6 bases at V and 9 bases at J, leaving 12 bases unmatched. CDR3 protein: CASSRAGTGYPPQHF. Written as DNA, the CDR3 is TGTGCCAGCAGCCGGGCGGGGACAGGGTATCCGCCCCAGCATTTT.

This clonotype was found a few times. This rearrangement joins TRBV10-1 to TRBJ2-7, with TRBD2 matching 7 bases. CDR3 length: 14 amino acids. Germline V gives CDR1 WNHNN, CDR2 SYGVQD (reference sequence). Trimming took 7 bases from V and 0 from J; bases not matched to a gene: 6. The CDR3 loop reads CASIRLADSYEQYF. The CDR3 DNA is TGCGCCAGCATTAGACTAGCCGACTCCTACGAGCAGTACTTC.

The J gene is TRBJ2-7, the V gene TRBV28; 8 positions match TRBD2. Germline lookup yields CDR1 MDHEN and CDR2 SYDVKM. V was clipped by 8 bases and J by 4 bases; unmatched bases: 7. This CDR3 has 13 residues. The CDR3 bases are TGTGCCAGCGTATACCGGGGGGGGTACGAGCAGTACTTC. It specifies CASVYRGGYEQYF. The whole variable domain, remainder taken from reference TRBV28 and TRBJ2-7, is DVKVTQSSRYLVKRTGEKVFLECVQDMDHENMFWYRQDPGLGLRLIYFSYDVKMKEKGDIPEGYSVSREKKERFSLILESASTNQTSMYLCASVYRGGYEQYFGPGTRLTVT.

This clonotype was observed a few times. This sequence joins TRBV7-3 and TRBJ1-2; TRBD1 matches 9 bases. The trim removed 5 bases at V and 8 bases at J, leaving 15 bases unmatched. The CDR3 is 16 residues long. CDR1 and CDR2 (germline): SGHTA, FQGTGA. In nucleotides, the CDR3 is TGTGCCAGCAGCGTGACCGGGACAGGGAACGGAAGGGGCTACACCTTC. Translated, it gives CASSVTGTGNGRGYTF.

This clonotype was picked up a small number of times. The rearrangement joins TRBV20-1 to TRBJ2-5, with 7 bases lining up with TRBD2. This CDR3 has 15 residues. J was trimmed by 2 bases and V by 3 bases; bases with no gene match: 9. Germline CDR1 DFQATT, CDR2 SNEGSKA (reference sequence). The CDR3 sequence: CSASLAGVSQETQYF. The CDR3 DNA follows: TGCAGTGCTAGTTTGGCGGGAGTTTCTCAAGAGACCCAGTACTTC.

J is TRBJ1-2 and V is TRBV7-9; the match to TRBD1 covers 9 bases. The V gene end was trimmed by 5 bases and the J gene end by 6 bases; junction bases not matched to a gene: 19. The CDR3 is 18 residues long. Per germline, CDR1 SEHNR and CDR2 FQNEAQ (reference sequence). The CDR3 DNA reads as TGTGCCAGCAGCATCACACAGAGGCTGGGACAGGGTTATAATGGCTACACCTTC. Amino acid sequence: CASSITQRLGQGYNGYTF.

The chain is built from TRBV21-1 and TRBJ2-1; the table's TRBD2 call for D was not verified on the DNA. TRBV21-1 is tagged as a pseudogene. The CDR3 has 17 residues. The CDR3, as DNA: TGTGCCAGCAGCAAAGCAGGCATAGCGGGAGGAAACAATGAGCAGTTCTTC. This translates into CASSKAGIAGGNNEQFF.

The rearrangement uses TRBV12-3 or TRBV12-4 and TRBJ2-1, with a weak D call TRBD1 (5 bases). The CDR3 totals 16 residues. V lost 3 bases to trimming and J lost 14 bases, with 26 bases between them. CDR3 sequence: CASSFGRSAGQIKEFF. The CDR3 DNA sequence: TGTGCCAGCAGTTTTGGTCGGTCGGCAGGGCAGATTAAGGAGTTCTTC.

This clonotype was detected a few times. The CDR3 bases are TGCAGCGTCCTGGGAAATCTAGGGGATACGCAGTATTTT. Translated, it gives CSVLGNLGDTQYF. The V gene is TRBV29-1, the J gene TRBJ2-3; D unresolved. CDR1 is SQVTM, CDR2 ANQGSEA, per germline. CDR3 length: 13 amino acids. Deletions cut 6 bases from V and 6 bases from J, with 16 bases between.

This clonotype has only a few counts. J is TRBJ2-5 and V is TRBV25-1; 8 nucleotides match TRBD1. Germline values: CDR1 MGHDK, CDR2 SYGVNS. V trimming: 4 bases; J trimming: 5 bases; junction bases outside the gene matches: 9. This CDR3 comprises 15 residues. The CDR3 loop reads CASSAAGGAGETQYF. CDR3 coding DNA: TGTGCCAGCAGTGCAGCAGGGGGCGCGGGTGAGACCCAGTACTTC. Combining the CDR3 with reference TRBV25-1 and TRBJ2-5 gives the whole variable domain EADIYQTPRYLVIGTGKKITLECSQTMGHDKMYWYQQDPGMELHLIHYSYGVNSTEKGDLSSESTVSRIRTEHFPLTLESARPSHTSQYLCASSAAGGAGETQYFGPGTRLLVL.

The V gene is TRBV7-6, the J gene TRBJ2-3; 8 nucleotides agree with TRBD2. Losses at the gene ends were 5 bases for V and 9 bases for J; bases not matched to a gene: 16. Germline V CDR1 and CDR2: SGHVS, FNYEAQ. There are 16 residues in the CDR3. CDR3 sequence reads: CASSRETSALGGTQYF. The CDR3 DNA is TGTGCCAGCAGCCGCGAGACTAGCGCATTGGGGGGGACGCAGTATTTT.

The chain joins TRBV18 to TRBJ1-5; 9 bases map to TRBD1. CDR1 is KGHSH and CDR2 is LQKENI in the germline V gene. This CDR3 is built from 16 residues. J was trimmed by 3 bases and V by 3 bases; bases with no gene match: 6. The CDR3 DNA sequence: TGTGCCAGCTCACCCGCCGGGACAGGGAACAATCAGCCCCAGCATTTT. Its protein product is CASSPAGTGNNQPQHF.

The chain couples TRBV20-1 to TRBJ2-3; 8 positions agree with TRBD2. The CDR3 loop spans 16 amino acids. J lost 8 bases, V lost 0 bases, and 13 bases had no gene match. In germline, CDR1 is DFQATT, CDR2 SNEGSKA (reference sequence). The CDR3 protein is CSARDSGSGKDSTQYF. The CDR3 coding sequence is TGCAGTGCTAGAGACTCCGGTAGCGGGAAGGATAGTACGCAGTATTTT.

V is TRBV5-8 and J is TRBJ1-1, with D uncertain. Trimming removed 5 bases at V and 7 bases at J, with 9 bases between. Germline loops: CDR1 SGHTS, CDR2 YDEGEE. The CDR3 covers 11 residues. The CDR3 coding sequence is TGTGCCAGCAGGTTCGTCCTTGAAGCTTTCTTT. It codes for CASRFVLEAFF.

The CDR3, as DNA: TGTGCCAGCAGTTCGCTCGGGCGGAGAGGGGTAGATACGCAGTATTTT. It translates to CASSSLGRRGVDTQYF. The rearrangement uses TRBV6-5 and TRBJ2-3; either TRBD1 or TRBD2 may fit D (5 bases each). CDR3 length equals 16 residues. Trimming stripped 4 bases from V and 5 bases from J, with 19 bases between. Germline CDR1 MNHEY, CDR2 SVGAGI.

The chain recombines TRBV7-2 with TRBJ1-1; D is unclear. The CDR3 is made up of 14 amino acids. Germline CDR1 reads SGHTA; CDR2 reads FQGNSA. V dropped 6 bases and J dropped 1 base, with 12 bases sitting between them. The CDR3: CASSPTEANTEAFF. The CDR3 nucleotides read TGTGCCAGCAGTCCAACAGAAGCGAACACTGAAGCTTTCTTT.

The V and J genes are TRBV18 and TRBJ1-5; D is perhaps TRBD1 (5 bases). CDR3 length: 13 residues. Germline CDR1 is KGHSH and CDR2 is LQKENI. V lost 5 bases to trimming and J lost 3 bases, with 8 bases between them. In DNA form, the CDR3 reads TGTGCCAGCTCATCGGACACCAATCAGCCCCAGCATTTT. Protein product: CASSSDTNQPQHF.

The sample holds a few counts of this clonotype. The chain links TRBV4-1 to TRBJ1-2; the match to TRBD1 covers 7 bases. V dropped 4 bases and J dropped 8; count of bases not matched to a gene: 13. This CDR3 region has 15 residues. Germline CDR1 MGHRA, CDR2 YSYEKL. CDR3 DNA sequence: TGCGCCAGCAGCCGCGGGGACAGCCCACTTGAGGGCTACACCTTC. This codes for CASSRGDSPLEGYTF.

The chain couples TRBV20-1 to TRBJ2-1; D remains unclear. Germline V CDR1 and CDR2: DFQATT, SNEGSKA (reference sequence). Trimming removed 4 bases at V and 3 bases at J, with 16 bases between. This CDR3 spans 15 amino acids. CDR3 loop: CSANRGNYGYNEQFF. For the CDR3, the DNA is TGCAGTGCTAACCGTGGGAACTATGGCTACAATGAGCAGTTCTTC.

This sequence joins TRBV29-1 and TRBJ1-4; D gene ambiguous. The CDR3 has 12 residues. V was shortened by 3 bases and J by 8 bases, with 10 bases between the two germline ends. Germline values: CDR1 SQVTM, CDR2 ANQGSEA. CDR3 nucleotide sequence: TGCAGCGTTGAGGGTAGAGGGGAAAAACTGTTTTTT. Encoded protein: CSVEGRGEKLFF.

The chain uses TRBV5-1 and TRBJ2-5; weak D call: TRBD2 (6 bases). Trimming took 0 bases from V and 11 from J, leaving 20 bases between them. The CDR3 loop spans 15 amino acids. Germline V gene data show CDR1 as SGHRS and CDR2 as YFSETQ. The DNA for the CDR3 is TGCGCCAGCAGCTTGGTCGTGGGAGGTGGCTACGGGCAGTACTTC. Its translation is CASSLVVGGGYGQYF.

This chain joins TRBV12-3 or TRBV12-4 and TRBJ2-2, with a tentative D call TRBD1 (6 bases). The CDR3 runs 17 residues. V gave up 4 bases and J gave up 1 base, with 16 bases separating them. The CDR3 DNA is TGTGCCAGCAGTTCCTCCAGCGGACAGATGAACACCGGGGAGCTGTTTTTT. Its translation is CASSSSSGQMNTGELFF.

This clonotype was seen ten or more times. CDR3 in amino acids: CSVEMSGWNEQYF. CDR3 bases: TGCAGCGTTGAAATGTCAGGGTGGAACGAGCAGTACTTC. The V gene is TRBV29-1, the J gene TRBJ2-7; weak D call: TRBD1 (5 bases). Deletions cut 2 bases from V and 5 bases from J, with 13 bases between. CDR3 length equals 13 residues. Germline CDR1 SQVTM, CDR2 ANQGSEA.

This clonotype was picked up a small number of times. The V and J genes are TRBV10-3 and TRBJ2-5, with 10 bases that match TRBD2. Losses at the gene ends were 9 bases for V and 5 bases for J; bases not matched to a gene: 9. Germline V gene lookup returns CDR1 ENHRY and CDR2 SYGVKD. The CDR3 loop spans 14 amino acids. CDR3 sequence (DNA): TGTGCCATTCAAGCGGGAGGGTTTGGGGAGACCCAGTACTTC. It specifies CAIQAGGFGETQYF.

V and J are TRBV12-3 or TRBV12-4 and TRBJ2-1; 8 nucleotides match TRBD1. Trimming cost V 5 bases and J 3 bases; bases outside gene matches: 9. The CDR3 consists of 16 residues. In nucleotides, the CDR3 is TGTGCCAGCAGTCCCCCGACAGGGGAAGACTACAATGAGCAGTTCTTC. Translated: CASSPPTGEDYNEQFF.

A few counts support this clonotype. The chain couples TRBV27 to TRBJ2-2; no definite D call. The CDR3 sequence is 12 residues long. Germline CDR1 MNHEY, CDR2 SMNVEV (reference sequence). Trimming pared 5 bases from V and 4 bases from J, leaving 5 bases between. CDR3 sequence (DNA): TGTGCCAGCAGTCCCTCCACCGGGGAGCTGTTTTTT. It encodes CASSPSTGELFF.

In this sample, this clonotype turned up a few times. Here the CDR3 DNA reads TGTGCCAGCAGTTACCAAGGGAGAAACTACGAGCAGTACTTC. Translation gives CASSYQGRNYEQYF. V usage is TRBV6-2 or TRBV6-3 and J usage is TRBJ2-7; tentatively, D is TRBD2 (5 bases). Germline CDR1 is MNHEY and CDR2 is SVGEGT. V lost 2 bases and J lost 3, with 11 bases in between. CDR3 length: 14 residues.

The rearrangement links TRBV12-3 or TRBV12-4 to TRBJ2-5; D remains unclear. CDR3 size: 13 residues. The V end lost 7 bases, the J end lost 2 bases, and 11 bases lay between the germline ends. CDR3 nucleotide sequence: TGTGCCAGCACCATTAAAGGGCAAGAGACCCAGTACTTC. Amino acids: CASTIKGQETQYF.

This clonotype has more than one count but fewer than ten. J is TRBJ2-1 and V is TRBV10-2; 11 nucleotides match TRBD1. This CDR3 is 16 amino acids long. Germline trimming cut 4 bases from V and 5 bases from J; bases unmatched to any gene: 7. The germline V gene has CDR1 WSHSY and CDR2 SAAADI. The CDR3 protein is CASSGLGTGGNNEQFF. The CDR3 DNA follows: TGCGCCAGCAGTGGTCTCGGGACAGGGGGGAACAATGAGCAGTTCTTC.

This chain connects TRBV20-1 to TRBJ2-7, with D possibly matching TRBD1 (5 bases). The CDR3 is 14 amino acids. Germline-derived CDR1 and CDR2 are DFQATT and SNEGSKA (reference sequence). V shed 0 bases and J shed 5 bases, with 14 bases lying between them. CDR3 sequence reads: CSARDGPGNHEQYF. In DNA form, the CDR3 reads TGCAGTGCTAGAGATGGGCCAGGGAACCACGAGCAGTACTTC.

CDR3 sequence (DNA): TGTGCCATCAGTGAGTCGGGAGGGTACAATCAGCCCCAGCATTTT. Amino acid sequence: CAISESGGYNQPQHF. V and J are TRBV10-3 and TRBJ1-5; D ambiguous. Trimming pared 0 bases from V and 3 bases from J, leaving 9 bases between. CDR1 is ENHRY and CDR2 is SYGVKD in the germline V gene. The CDR3 length is 15 residues.

This chain joins TRBV2 and TRBJ1-5; 10 nucleotides match TRBD1. The CDR3 runs to 13 residues. Unmatched junction bases numbered 3, after V lost 8 bases and J lost 5 bases. Germline CDR1 SNHLY, CDR2 FYNNEI. CDR3 region: CASWDRGDQPQHF. The DNA of the CDR3 is TGTGCCAGCTGGGACAGGGGCGATCAGCCCCAGCATTTT. The full variable domain, rest sourced from reference TRBV2 and TRBJ1-5, is EPEVTQTPSHQVTQMGQEVILRCVPISNHLYFYWYRQILGQKVEFLVSFYNNEISEKSEIFDDQFSVERPDGSNFTLKIRSTKLEDSAMYFCASWDRGDQPQHFGDGTRLSIL.